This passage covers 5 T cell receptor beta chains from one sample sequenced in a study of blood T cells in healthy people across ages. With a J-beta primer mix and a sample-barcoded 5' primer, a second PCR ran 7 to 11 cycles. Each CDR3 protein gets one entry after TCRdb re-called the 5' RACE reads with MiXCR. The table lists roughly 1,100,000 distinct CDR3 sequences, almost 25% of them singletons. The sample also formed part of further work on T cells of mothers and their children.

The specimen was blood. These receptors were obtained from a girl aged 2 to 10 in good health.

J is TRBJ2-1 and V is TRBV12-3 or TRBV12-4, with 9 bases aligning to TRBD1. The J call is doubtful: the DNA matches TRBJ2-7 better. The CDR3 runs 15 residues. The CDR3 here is CASSFVRQGAYEQYF. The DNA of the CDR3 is TGTGCCAGCAGTTTCGTTAGACAGGGGGCCTACGAGCAGTACTTC.

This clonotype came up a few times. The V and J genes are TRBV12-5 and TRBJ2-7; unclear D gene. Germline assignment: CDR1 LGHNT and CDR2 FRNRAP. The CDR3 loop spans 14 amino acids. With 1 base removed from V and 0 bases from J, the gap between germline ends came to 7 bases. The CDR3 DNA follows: TGTGCTAGTGGTTTGGAGGGCAACTCCTACGAGCAGTACTTC. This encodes CASGLEGNSYEQYF. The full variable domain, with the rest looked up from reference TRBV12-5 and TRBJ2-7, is DARVTQTPRHKVTEMGQEVTMRCQPILGHNTVFWYRQTMMQGLELLAYFRNRAPLDDSGMPKDRFSAEMPDATLATLKIQPSEPRDSAVYFCASGLEGNSYEQYFGPGTRLTVT.

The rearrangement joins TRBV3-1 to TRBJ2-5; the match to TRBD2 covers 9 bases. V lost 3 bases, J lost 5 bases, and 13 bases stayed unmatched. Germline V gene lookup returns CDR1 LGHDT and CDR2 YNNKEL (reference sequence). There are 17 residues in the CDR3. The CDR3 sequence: CASSHFRLAENGETQYF. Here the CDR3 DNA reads TGTGCCAGCAGCCACTTCAGACTAGCGGAAAATGGTGAGACCCAGTACTTC.

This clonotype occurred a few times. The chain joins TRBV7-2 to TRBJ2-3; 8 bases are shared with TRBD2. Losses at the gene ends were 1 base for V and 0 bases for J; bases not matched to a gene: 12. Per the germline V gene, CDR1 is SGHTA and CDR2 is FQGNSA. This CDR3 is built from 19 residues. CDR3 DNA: TGTGCCAGCAGCTTAGGCCGGCTAGCGGGTCAGACTAGCACAGATACGCAGTATTTT. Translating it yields CASSLGRLAGQTSTDTQYF.

CDR3 coding DNA: TGTGCCAGCAGCCCCTACGGAAACCCCTACGAGCAGTACTTC. This sequence encodes CASSPYGNPYEQYF. This chain uses TRBV7-9 with TRBJ2-7; D unclear. Trimming removed 5 bases from V and 2 bases from J, with 13 bases in between. The CDR3 is 14 residues long. In germline, CDR1 is SEHNR, CDR2 FQNEAQ (reference sequence). Based on the CDR3 plus reference TRBV7-9 and TRBJ2-7, the full variable domain is DTGVSQNPRHKITKRGQNVTFRCDPISEHNRLYWYRQTLGQGPEFLTYFQNEAQLEKSRLLSDRFSAERPKGSFSTLEIQRTEQGDSAMYLCASSPYGNPYEQYFGPGTRLTVT.